This is a list of T cell receptor beta chains from one sample in a study of T cells in Graves' hyperthyroidism and ophthalmopathy. TCRdb processed the multiplex PCR reads anew with MiXCR; each CDR3 protein has one entry. The sample includes hundreds of thousands of distinct CDR3 sequences, roughly 15% of them seen just once. Sequencing was done on a sample of blood. The origin of the receptors is a woman aged 18-30 years with Graves' hyperthyroidism. The CDR3 runs from the conserved cysteine through the conserved F or W. The D gene is left open where the match is weak. For some rows the clone size is stated as once, few or many, or as a class when expanded; others skip it.

>-|TRBJ2-1|TRBV7-2|-
CASSLIVVGIPYNEQFF
TGTGCCAGCAGCTTAATTGTGGTGGGAATCCCCTACAATGAGCAGTTCTTC
>-|TRBJ1-5|TRBV6-5|few
CASSYNRQLNQPQHF
TGTGCCAGCAGTTACAACAGACAGCTCAATCAGCCCCAGCATTTT
>-|TRBJ2-1|TRBV12-3/TRBV12-4|-
CASSLYGENEQFF
TGTGCCAGCAGTTTGTACGGGGAAAATGAGCAGTTCTTC
>-|TRBJ2-7|TRBV2|-
CASREGPQRTYERYF
TGTGCCAGCAGGGAGGGACCTCAAAGGACCTACGAGCGGTACTTC
>TRBD1|TRBJ1-1|TRBV7-9|-
CASSSQGTAAEAFF
TGTGCCAGCAGCTCACAAGGGACAGCGGCTGAGGCTTTCTTT
>-|TRBJ1-5|TRBV2|-
CASSERGERQPQHF
TGTGCCAGCAGTGAACGGGGGGAGAGACAGCCCCAGCATTTT
>TRBD2|TRBJ2-3|TRBV6-1|-
CASSLSGGASTDTQYF
TGTGCCAGCAGCCTTAGCGGGGGAGCTAGCACAGATACGCAGTATTTT
>-|TRBJ2-1|TRBV5-1|many
CASKEQAGTYNEQFF
TGCGCCAGCAAAGAACAAGCGGGCACATACAATGAGCAGTTCTTC
>TRBD1|TRBJ1-2|TRBV27|many
CASSPDRDSYGYTF
TGTGCCAGCAGTCCGGACAGGGATTCCTATGGCTACACCTTC
>TRBD2|TRBJ2-4|TRBV4-3|few
CASSQELAGGPWDIQYF
TGCGCCAGCAGCCAAGAGCTAGCGGGAGGGCCTTGGGACATTCAGTACTTC
>TRBD1|TRBJ2-5|TRBV6-1|-
CASTMTGQETQYF
TGTGCCAGCACCATGACAGGGCAAGAGACCCAGTACTTC
>TRBD2|TRBJ2-1|TRBV20-1|-
CSAIMGSGGSEYEQFF
TGCAGTGCTATAATGGGGTCTGGCGGGAGCGAATATGAGCAGTTCTTC
>-|TRBJ1-1|TRBV10-3|many
CAISESTDTEAFF
TGTGCCATCAGTGAGTCGACCGACACTGAAGCTTTCTTT
>TRBD1|TRBJ1-5|TRBV7-3|-
CASSLSASQQGRNNQPQHF
TGTGCCAGCAGCTTAAGCGCATCTCAACAGGGGAGGAACAATCAGCCCCAGCATTTT
>-|TRBJ1-3|TRBV7-9|many
CASSPRLPGHSNSGNTIYF
TGTGCCAGCAGCCCTCGGCTACCGGGCCATAGTAACTCGGGAAACACCATATATTTT
>-|TRBJ1-3|TRBV27|-
CASSSSTTGNTIYF
TGTGCCAGCAGTTCTTCAACTACAGGAAACACCATATATTTT
>-|TRBJ2-7|TRBV20-1|many
CSARPAIYEQYF
TGCAGTGCTAGGCCAGCGATTTACGAGCAGTACTTC
>-|TRBJ2-5|TRBV20-1|many
CSARDGGNQYF
TGCAGTGCTAGAGATGGGGGGAACCAGTACTTC
>-|TRBJ2-1|TRBV11-2|many
CASGTGLASYNEQFF
TGTGCCAGCGGCACGGGACTCGCCTCCTACAATGAGCAGTTCTTC
>-|TRBJ2-1|TRBV6-1|-
CASSGDRISDHEQFF
TGTGCCAGCAGTGGCGACAGGATTTCGGATCATGAGCAGTTCTTC
>-|TRBJ2-5|TRBV28|many
CASSLRVSETQYF
TGTGCCAGCAGTTTGCGAGTATCAGAGACCCAGTACTTC
>-|TRBJ1-1|TRBV5-4|-
CASSLPQRGGGTEAFF
TGTGCCAGCAGCTTGCCCCAGAGGGGGGGTGGCACTGAAGCTTTCTTT
>-|TRBJ2-3|TRBV4-2|few
CASSQELAPASTDTQYF
TGTGCCAGCAGCCAAGAGTTAGCGCCAGCGAGCACAGATACGCAGTATTTT
>-|TRBJ2-3|TRBV24-1|many
CATSDPGGGVSTDTQYF
TGTGCCACCAGTGATCCCGGCGGCGGGGTCAGCACAGATACGCAGTATTTT
>-|TRBJ2-3|TRBV5-1|-
CASGRGNPDTQYF
TGCGCCAGCGGGCGAGGGAACCCAGATACGCAGTATTTT
>TRBD2|TRBJ2-1|TRBV29-1|many
CSVGLAGDFYNEQFF
TGCAGCGTGGGACTAGCGGGAGATTTCTACAATGAGCAGTTCTTC
>-|TRBJ2-7|TRBV7-9|many
CASSPGGGDGLHEQYF
TGTGCCAGCAGCCCCGGGGGTGGGGACGGGCTCCACGAGCAGTACTTC
>TRBD2|TRBJ2-3|TRBV20-1|many
CSARDRRKLAGAGTDTQYF
TGCAGTGCTAGAGACCGACGGAAACTAGCGGGAGCTGGCACAGATACGCAGTATTTT
>-|TRBJ2-4|TRBV4-1|-
CASSQAQGTKNIQYF
TGCGCCAGCAGCCAAGCTCAGGGAACCAAAAACATTCAGTACTTC
>TRBD1|TRBJ2-7|TRBV2|many
CASRGQGVREQYF
TGTGCCAGCAGGGGACAGGGGGTGAGGGAGCAGTACTTC
>-|TRBJ1-6|TRBV4-1|many
CASSQAAAAGGDSPLHF
TGCGCCAGCAGCCAAGCCGCGGCCGCGGGGGGGGATTCACCCCTCCACTTT
>-|TRBJ2-5|TRBV11-2|-
CASSLRAAINLETQYF
TGTGCCAGCAGCCTCAGAGCGGCAATAAATCTAGAGACCCAGTACTTC
>-|TRBJ2-7|TRBV30|many
CAWNRDVSYEQYF
TGTGCCTGGAATCGGGACGTCTCCTACGAGCAGTACTTC
>-|TRBJ2-3|TRBV2|many
CASSEGRLVAGPDTQYF
TGTGCCAGCAGTGAAGGGAGGCTGGTGGCGGGTCCAGATACGCAGTATTTT
>TRBD1|TRBJ2-5|TRBV18|many
CASSPDRGLSETQYF
TGTGCCAGCTCACCGGACAGGGGGCTGAGCGAGACCCAGTACTTC
>-|TRBJ2-5|TRBV7-9|-
CASSLIPAEEETQYF
TGTGCCAGCAGCTTAATCCCTGCGGAGGAAGAGACCCAGTACTTC
>TRBD1|TRBJ2-6|TRBV12-3/TRBV12-4|few
CASRFRDSALGANVLTF
TGTGCCAGCAGATTCCGGGACAGCGCCCTAGGGGCCAACGTCCTGACTTTC
>TRBD1|TRBJ1-6|TRBV15|few
CATSSGDRAYNSPLHF
TGTGCCACCAGCAGTGGCGACAGGGCCTATAATTCACCCCTCCACTTT
>TRBD2|TRBJ2-3|TRBV28|many
CASRSGGPLDTQYF
TGTGCCAGCAGGTCGGGAGGGCCGTTAGATACGCAGTATTTT
>-|TRBJ1-5|TRBV20-1|many
CSASPRTLVGQPQHF
TGCAGTGCTAGCCCCAGGACTTTGGTGGGGCAGCCCCAGCATTTT
>TRBD2|TRBJ2-1|TRBV7-2|many
CASSLRLALDNEQFF
TGTGCCAGCAGCTTGAGACTAGCTCTCGACAATGAGCAGTTCTTC